These 4 T cell receptor beta chains came from one sample sequenced in a study of cytomegalovirus exposure and HLA in healthy donors. Primers included in the PCR were 60 Vbeta and 13 Jbeta primers. Sequencing was performed with immunoSEQ multiplex PCR; in TCRdb, only in-frame clones are kept and a portion is missing. The table includes tens of thousands of clones, approximately 80% detected once. Sequenced input: PBMCs. These receptors came from a woman aged 40 to 50 in good health and CMV-seronegative.

The chain joins TRBV29-1 to TRBJ2-5; 7 positions match TRBD2. The germline gives CDR1 SQVTM, CDR2 ANQGSEA. Losses at the gene ends were 3 bases for V and 0 bases for J; bases not matched to a gene: 4. The CDR3 loop spans 14 amino acids. CDR3 amino acids: CSVEKRDHQETQYF. The CDR3 coding sequence is TGCAGCGTTGAGAAGCGGGACCACCAAGAGACCCAGTACTTC.

CDR3 protein: CASRTGGGTDTQYF. CDR3 sequence (DNA): TGTGCCAGCAGAACAGGGGGCGGCACAGATACGCAGTATTTT. The J gene is TRBJ2-3, the V gene TRBV28; 9 bases map to TRBD1. This CDR3 contains 14 residues. V was clipped by 6 bases and J by 1 base; unmatched bases: 2. Germline V gene lookup returns CDR1 MDHEN and CDR2 SYDVKM.

This chain links TRBV7-2 with TRBJ2-7, with TRBD1 as a possible D gene (5 bases). The CDR3 spans 13 residues. V lost 2 bases and J lost 2, with 7 bases in between. The germline V gene encodes CDR1 SGHTA and CDR2 FQGNSA. In DNA, the CDR3 is TGTGCCAGCAGCTTAAACAGGCCCTACGAGCAGTACTTC. Translating it yields CASSLNRPYEQYF.

The rearrangement joins TRBV5-1 to TRBJ2-1, with 8 positions matching TRBD1. The CDR3 sequence is 15 residues long. V was pared by 3 bases and J by 8 bases, with 10 bases of the junction left unmatched. Germline loops: CDR1 SGHRS, CDR2 YFSETQ. This CDR3 reads CASSSEQGGIDEQFF. CDR3 nucleotide sequence: TGCGCCAGCAGCTCTGAACAGGGGGGAATCGATGAGCAGTTCTTC.